This TCR beta chain was identified during a study of T cell responses to AZD1222 COVID-19 vaccine. The method was immunoSEQ multiplex PCR; TCRdb's version includes in-frame clones alone and lacks a portion of them. Of around 270,000 clones listed, 90% to 95% are singletons. The CDR3 covers 15 residues. Germline V gene lookup returns CDR1 SGHRS and CDR2 YFSETQ. V dropped 0 bases and J dropped 8; count of bases not matched to a gene: 8. Sample: peripheral blood, taken 28 days after the second AZD1222 dose. This rearrangement joins TRBV5-1 to TRBJ2-1, with 7 nucleotides matching TRBD1. This TCR was sampled from an adult who received the AZD1222 COVID-19 vaccine. The CDR3 DNA is TGCGCCAGCAGCTTGGGGCAGGGGGACGGGTATGAGCAGTTCTTC. It encodes CASSLGQGDGYEQFF.